The 8 T cell receptor beta chains below were found in one sample sequenced in a study of T-cell memory formation after mild COVID-19. TCRdb re-called the 5' RACE reads through MiXCR, storing one row per CDR3 protein. The sample holds roughly 510,000 distinct CDR3 sequences, roughly 17% seen once. The sample taken for sequencing was PBMCs or a T cell subset sorted from them (not recorded which). These TCRs come from an adult woman who had mild COVID-19 (a few samples of this study predate the infection). Cell type and time point are not known.

This clonotype has just a few counts. The chain couples TRBV5-1 to TRBJ2-3; D assignment may be TRBD1 or TRBD2 (6 bases each). V was trimmed by 0 bases and J by 4 bases, leaving 15 bases between them. Germline loops: CDR1 SGHRS, CDR2 YFSETQ. The CDR3 extends over 16 amino acids. CDR3: CASSLDRASAADTQYF. The DNA for the CDR3 is TGCGCCAGCAGCTTGGACAGGGCTAGCGCCGCAGATACGCAGTATTTT.

This clonotype occurred a few times. The V gene is TRBV5-1, the J gene TRBJ2-7; D possibly corresponds to TRBD2 (6 bases). CDR1 is SGHRS and CDR2 is YFSETQ in the germline V gene. The V end lost 2 bases, the J end lost 7 bases, and 19 bases lay between the germline ends. The CDR3 length is 15 residues. This CDR3 is CASSLGLGGPWEQYF. DNA for the CDR3: TGCGCCAGCAGCTTAGGGTTGGGGGGACCCTGGGAGCAGTACTTC. Together with reference TRBV5-1 and TRBJ2-7, the CDR3 gives the full variable domain: KAGVTQTPRYLIKTRGQQVTLSCSPISGHRSVSWYQQTPGQGLQFLFEYFSETQRNKGNFPGRFSGRQFSNSRSEMNVSTLELGDSALYLCASSLGLGGPWEQYFGPGTRLTVT.

V and J are TRBV7-2 and TRBJ1-6, with 8 positions matching TRBD1. The germline V gene has CDR1 SGHTA and CDR2 FQGNSA. The junction had 13 bases not matched to a gene; V was cut back by 0 bases and J by 12 bases. The CDR3 length is 17 residues. The CDR3 DNA reads as TGTGCCAGCAGCTTAGCGGACTTAGGCCAGGGGGCTTTACCCCTCCACTTT. Protein product: CASSLADLGQGALPLHF.

V usage is TRBV12-3 or TRBV12-4 and J usage is TRBJ1-1; no clear D gene. The V and J ends lost 8 bases and 6 bases respectively, with 10 bases between them. The CDR3 totals 11 residues. The CDR3 spells CASQTESEAFF. CDR3 nucleotide sequence: TGTGCCAGCCAAACAGAGTCTGAAGCTTTCTTT.

The chain joins TRBV12-3 or TRBV12-4 to TRBJ2-5; maybe TRBD1 (6 bases). This CDR3 comprises 13 residues. V lost 6 bases and J 3 bases, leaving 11 bases between the germline ends. The CDR3 nucleotides read TGTGCCAGCAGGGTGGACAGAGAAGAGACCCAGTACTTC. This codes for CASRVDREETQYF.

J is TRBJ2-3 and V is TRBV12-3 or TRBV12-4; TRBD2 agrees at 9 bases. CDR3 size: 19 residues. After removal of 6 bases from V and 5 bases from J, the junction contained 21 bases not matched to a gene. For the CDR3, the DNA is TGTGCCAGCAGCCCGGTACGAGGCGGGAGGGCCAACTTCTTAGATACGCAGTATTTT. Amino acids: CASSPVRGGRANFLDTQYF.

The chain has TRBV7-2 and TRBJ1-1; D unresolved. Germline V gives CDR1 SGHTA, CDR2 FQGNSA. V lost 5 bases, J lost 5 bases, and 12 bases lay in between. The CDR3 is 13 amino acids. In nucleotides, the CDR3 is TGTGCCAGCAGCCCCGGCCCGGTGACTGAAGCTTTCTTT. Protein: CASSPGPVTEAFF.

The chain employs TRBV13 and TRBJ2-1; a possible D gene is TRBD1 (6 bases). Germline values: CDR1 PRHDT, CDR2 FYEKMQ (reference sequence). Trimming stripped 5 bases from V and 2 bases from J, with 10 bases between. This CDR3 contains 14 residues. The CDR3 protein is CASSNRDTYNEQFF. Written as DNA, the CDR3 is TGTGCCAGCAGCAACCGGGACACCTACAATGAGCAGTTCTTC.